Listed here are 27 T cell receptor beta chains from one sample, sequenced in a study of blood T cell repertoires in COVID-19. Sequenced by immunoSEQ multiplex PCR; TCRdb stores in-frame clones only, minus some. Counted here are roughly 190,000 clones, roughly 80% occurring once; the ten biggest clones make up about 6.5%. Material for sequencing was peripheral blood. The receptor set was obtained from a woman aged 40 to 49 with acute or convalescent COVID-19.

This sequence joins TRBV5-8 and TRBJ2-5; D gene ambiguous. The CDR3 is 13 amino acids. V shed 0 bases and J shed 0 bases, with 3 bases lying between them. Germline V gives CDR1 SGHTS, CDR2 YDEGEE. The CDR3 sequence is CASSLGDQETQYF. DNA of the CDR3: TGTGCCAGCAGCTTGGGAGACCAAGAGACCCAGTACTTC.

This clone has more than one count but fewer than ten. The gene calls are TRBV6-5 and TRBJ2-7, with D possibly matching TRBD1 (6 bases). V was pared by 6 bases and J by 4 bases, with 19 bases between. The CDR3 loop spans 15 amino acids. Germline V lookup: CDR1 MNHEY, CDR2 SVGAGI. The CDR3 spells CASRRSGSGEYEQYF. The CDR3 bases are TGTGCCAGCAGGAGGTCTGGATCAGGGGAATACGAGCAGTACTTC.

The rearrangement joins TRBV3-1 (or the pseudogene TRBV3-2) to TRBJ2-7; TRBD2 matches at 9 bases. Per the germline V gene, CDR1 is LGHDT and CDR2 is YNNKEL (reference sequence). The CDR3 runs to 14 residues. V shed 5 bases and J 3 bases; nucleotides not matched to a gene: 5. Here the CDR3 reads CASSATSGDYEQYF. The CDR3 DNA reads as TGTGCCAGCAGCGCGACTAGCGGCGACTACGAGCAGTACTTC.

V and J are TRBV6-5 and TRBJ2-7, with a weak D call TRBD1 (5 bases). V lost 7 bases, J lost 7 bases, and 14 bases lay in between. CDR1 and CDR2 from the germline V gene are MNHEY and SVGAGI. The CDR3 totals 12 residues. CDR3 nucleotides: TGTGCCAGCATTAAGAAGGGGTTAGAGCAGTACTTC. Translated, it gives CASIKKGLEQYF.

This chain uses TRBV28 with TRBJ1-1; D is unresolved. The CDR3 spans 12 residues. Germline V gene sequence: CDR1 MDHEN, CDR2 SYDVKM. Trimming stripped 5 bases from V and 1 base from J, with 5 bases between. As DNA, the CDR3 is TGTGCCAGCAGTCCCAGGAACACTGAAGCTTTCTTT. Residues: CASSPRNTEAFF.

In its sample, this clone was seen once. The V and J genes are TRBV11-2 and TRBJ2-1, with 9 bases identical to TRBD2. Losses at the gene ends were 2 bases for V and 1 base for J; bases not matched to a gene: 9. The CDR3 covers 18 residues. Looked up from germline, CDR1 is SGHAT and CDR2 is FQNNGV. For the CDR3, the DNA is TGTGCCAGCAGCTTAAGGTTTAGCGGGAGTTCGTCCTACAATGAGCAGTTCTTC. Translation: CASSLRFSGSSSYNEQFF.

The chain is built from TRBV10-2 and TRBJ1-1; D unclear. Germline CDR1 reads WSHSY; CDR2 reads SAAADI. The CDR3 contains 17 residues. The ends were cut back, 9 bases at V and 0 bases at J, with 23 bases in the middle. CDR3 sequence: CARLGVDQRALNTEAFF. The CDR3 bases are TGCGCCAGGCTGGGAGTTGACCAGAGGGCTTTGAACACTGAAGCTTTCTTT.

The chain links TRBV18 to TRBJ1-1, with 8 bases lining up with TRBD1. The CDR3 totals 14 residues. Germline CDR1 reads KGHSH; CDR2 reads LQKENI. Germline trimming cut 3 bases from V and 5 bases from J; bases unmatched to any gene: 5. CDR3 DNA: TGTGCCAGCTCACCGCAGGGGGCTTGGACTGAAGCTTTCTTT. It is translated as CASSPQGAWTEAFF.

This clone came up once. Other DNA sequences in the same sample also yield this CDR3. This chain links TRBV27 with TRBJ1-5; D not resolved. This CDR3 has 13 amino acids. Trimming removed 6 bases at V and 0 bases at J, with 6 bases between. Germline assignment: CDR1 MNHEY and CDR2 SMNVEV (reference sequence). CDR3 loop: CASSLSSNQPQHF. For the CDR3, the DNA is TGTGCCAGCAGCCTTTCTAGCAATCAGCCCCAGCATTTT.

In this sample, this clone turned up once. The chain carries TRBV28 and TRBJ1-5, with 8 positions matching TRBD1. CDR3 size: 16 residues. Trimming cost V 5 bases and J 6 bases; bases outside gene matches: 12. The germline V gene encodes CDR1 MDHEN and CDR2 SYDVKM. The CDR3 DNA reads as TGTGCCAGCAGTCCAAGGACAGGGTGGTTCAGTCAGCCCCAGCATTTT. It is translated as CASSPRTGWFSQPQHF. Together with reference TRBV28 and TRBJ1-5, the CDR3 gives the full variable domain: DVKVTQSSRYLVKRTGEKVFLECVQDMDHENMFWYRQDPGLGLRLIYFSYDVKMKEKGDIPEGYSVSREKKERFSLILESASTNQTSMYLCASSPRTGWFSQPQHFGDGTRLSIL.

The CDR3 DNA follows: TGTGCCAGCAGCCTGACAGGGCTTTATGGCTACACCTTC. It yields the protein CASSLTGLYGYTF. This rearrangement joins TRBV6-5 to TRBJ1-2; 7 bases align to TRBD1. The germline V gene has CDR1 MNHEY and CDR2 SVGAGI. The CDR3 has 13 residues. With 6 bases clipped from V and 5 bases from J, the junction kept 6 bases outside the gene matches.

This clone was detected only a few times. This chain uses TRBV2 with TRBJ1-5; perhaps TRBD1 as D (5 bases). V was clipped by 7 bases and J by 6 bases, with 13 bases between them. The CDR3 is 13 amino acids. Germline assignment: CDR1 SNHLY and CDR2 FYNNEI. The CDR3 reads CASNGEGIQPQHF. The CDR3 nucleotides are TGTGCCAGCAATGGGGAGGGGATTCAGCCCCAGCATTTT. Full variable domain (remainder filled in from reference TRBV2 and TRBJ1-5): EPEVTQTPSHQVTQMGQEVILRCVPISNHLYFYWYRQILGQKVEFLVSFYNNEISEKSEIFDDQFSVERPDGSNFTLKIRSTKLEDSAMYFCASNGEGIQPQHFGDGTRLSIL.

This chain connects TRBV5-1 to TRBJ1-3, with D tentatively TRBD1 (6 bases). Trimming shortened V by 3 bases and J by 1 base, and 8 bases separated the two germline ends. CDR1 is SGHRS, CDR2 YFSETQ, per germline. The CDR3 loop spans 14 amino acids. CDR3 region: CASSSQGSGNTIYF. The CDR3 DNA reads TGCGCCAGCAGCTCTCAGGGGTCTGGAAACACCATATATTTT.

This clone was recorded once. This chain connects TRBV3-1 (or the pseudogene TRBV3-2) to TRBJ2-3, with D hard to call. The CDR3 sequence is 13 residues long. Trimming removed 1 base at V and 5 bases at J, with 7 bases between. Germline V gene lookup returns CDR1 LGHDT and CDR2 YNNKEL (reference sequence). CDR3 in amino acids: CASSQVPGDTQYF. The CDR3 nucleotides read TGTGCCAGCAGCCAAGTTCCGGGAGATACGCAGTATTTT.

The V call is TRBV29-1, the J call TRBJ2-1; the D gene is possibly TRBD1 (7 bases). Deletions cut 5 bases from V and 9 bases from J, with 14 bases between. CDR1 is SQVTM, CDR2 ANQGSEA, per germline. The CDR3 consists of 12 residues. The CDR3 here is CSVSNQGGEQFF. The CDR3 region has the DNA TGCAGCGTTTCTAACCAGGGGGGTGAGCAGTTCTTC.

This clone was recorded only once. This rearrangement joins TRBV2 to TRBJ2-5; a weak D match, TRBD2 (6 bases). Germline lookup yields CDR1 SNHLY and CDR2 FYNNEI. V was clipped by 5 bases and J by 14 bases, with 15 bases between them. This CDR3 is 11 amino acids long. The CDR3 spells CASSYAGTFYF. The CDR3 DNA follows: TGTGCCAGCAGTTACGCCGGGACTTTCTACTTC.

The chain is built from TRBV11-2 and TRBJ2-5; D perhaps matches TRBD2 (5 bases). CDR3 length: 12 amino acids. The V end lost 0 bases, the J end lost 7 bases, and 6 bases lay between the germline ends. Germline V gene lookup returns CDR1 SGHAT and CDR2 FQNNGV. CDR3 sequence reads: CASSLDRGTQYF. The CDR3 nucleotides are TGTGCCAGCAGCTTAGATCGGGGGACCCAGTACTTC.

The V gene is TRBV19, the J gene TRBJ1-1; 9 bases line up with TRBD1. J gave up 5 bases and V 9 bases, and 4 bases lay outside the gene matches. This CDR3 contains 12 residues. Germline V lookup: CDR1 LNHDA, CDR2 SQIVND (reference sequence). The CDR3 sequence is CASADRGTEAFF. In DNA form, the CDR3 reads TGTGCCAGCGCAGACAGGGGGACTGAAGCTTTCTTT. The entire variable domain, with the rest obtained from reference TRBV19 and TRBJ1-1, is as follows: DGGITQSPKYLFRKEGQNVTLSCEQNLNHDAMYWYRQDPGQGLRLIYYSQIVNDFQKGDIAEGYSVSREKKESFPLTVTSAQKNPTAFYLCASADRGTEAFFGQGTRLTVV.

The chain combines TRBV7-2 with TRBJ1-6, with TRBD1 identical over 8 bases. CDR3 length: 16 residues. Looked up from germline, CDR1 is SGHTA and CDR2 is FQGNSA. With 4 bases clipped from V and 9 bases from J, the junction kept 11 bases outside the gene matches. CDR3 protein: CASSSSRDRKSSPLHF. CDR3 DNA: TGTGCCAGCAGCTCCTCCCGGGACAGGAAGTCTTCACCCCTCCACTTT. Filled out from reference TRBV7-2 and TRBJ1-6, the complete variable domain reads GAGVSQSPSNKVTEKGKDVELRCDPISGHTALYWYRQSLGQGLEFLIYFQGNSAPDKSGLPSDRFSAERTGGSVSTLTIQRTQQEDSAVYLCASSSSRDRKSSPLHFGNGTRLTVT.

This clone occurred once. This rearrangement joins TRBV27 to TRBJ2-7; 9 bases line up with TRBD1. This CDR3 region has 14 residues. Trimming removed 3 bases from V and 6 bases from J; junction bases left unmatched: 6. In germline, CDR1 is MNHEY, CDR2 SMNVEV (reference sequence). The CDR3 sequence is CASSFGTGPFEQYF. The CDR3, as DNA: TGTGCCAGCAGTTTCGGGACAGGGCCGTTCGAGCAGTACTTC.

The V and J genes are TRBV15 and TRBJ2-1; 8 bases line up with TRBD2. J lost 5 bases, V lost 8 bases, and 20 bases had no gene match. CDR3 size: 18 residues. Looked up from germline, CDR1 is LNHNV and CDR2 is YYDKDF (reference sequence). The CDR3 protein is CATRSRPGRGGTDNEQFF. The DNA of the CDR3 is TGTGCCACCCGTTCGAGGCCCGGTCGCGGGGGGACCGACAATGAGCAGTTCTTC.

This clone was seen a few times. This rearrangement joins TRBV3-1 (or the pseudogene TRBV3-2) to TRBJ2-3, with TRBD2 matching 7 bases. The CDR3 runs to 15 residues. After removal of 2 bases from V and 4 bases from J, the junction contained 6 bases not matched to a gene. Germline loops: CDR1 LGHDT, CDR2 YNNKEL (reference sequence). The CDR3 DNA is TGTGCCAGCAGCCAATCCAGGACTAGAGCAGATACGCAGTATTTT. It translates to CASSQSRTRADTQYF.

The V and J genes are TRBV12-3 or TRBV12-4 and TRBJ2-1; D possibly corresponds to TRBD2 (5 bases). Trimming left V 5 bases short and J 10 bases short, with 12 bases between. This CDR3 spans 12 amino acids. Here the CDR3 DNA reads TGTGCCAGCAGTCCCCCCAGCGGAGAGCAGTTCTTC. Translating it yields CASSPPSGEQFF.

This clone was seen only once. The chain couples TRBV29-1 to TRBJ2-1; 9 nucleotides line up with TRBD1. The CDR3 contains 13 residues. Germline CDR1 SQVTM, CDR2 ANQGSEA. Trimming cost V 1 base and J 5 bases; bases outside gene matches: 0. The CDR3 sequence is CSVEGQGDNEQFF. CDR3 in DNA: TGCAGCGTTGAAGGACAGGGGGACAATGAGCAGTTCTTC.

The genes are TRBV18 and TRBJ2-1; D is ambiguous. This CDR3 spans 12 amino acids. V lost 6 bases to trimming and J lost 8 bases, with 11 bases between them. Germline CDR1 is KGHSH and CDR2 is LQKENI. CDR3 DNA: TGTGCCAGCTCTTGGGCGCCCGATGAGCAGTTCTTC. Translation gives CASSWAPDEQFF.

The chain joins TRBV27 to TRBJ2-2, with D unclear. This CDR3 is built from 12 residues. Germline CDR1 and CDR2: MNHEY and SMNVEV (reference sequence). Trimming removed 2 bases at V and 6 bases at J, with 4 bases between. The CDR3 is CASSLDSGELFF. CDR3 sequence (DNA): TGTGCCAGCAGTTTAGACTCCGGGGAGCTGTTTTTT.

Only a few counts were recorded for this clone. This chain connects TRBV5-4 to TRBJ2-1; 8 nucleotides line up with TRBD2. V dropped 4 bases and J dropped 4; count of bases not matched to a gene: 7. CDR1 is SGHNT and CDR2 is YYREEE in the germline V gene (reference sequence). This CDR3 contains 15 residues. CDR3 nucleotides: TGTGCCAGCAGCCGGGCGGGGGGTTCGTACAATGAGCAGTTCTTC. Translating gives CASSRAGGSYNEQFF.